Presented here are 20 T cell receptor beta chains from one specimen sequenced in a study of blood T cell repertoires in COVID-19. This table comes from immunoSEQ multiplex PCR, and its TCRdb copy is limited to in-frame clones, with some not included. The table lists roughly 260,000 clones, roughly 90% of them singletons. The sample consisted of peripheral blood. The origin of the receptors is a woman between 50 and 59 years old who had recovered from COVID-19.

The chain links TRBV5-1 to TRBJ2-7; D is unresolved. The CDR3 runs to 13 residues. Trimming took 2 bases from V and 5 from J, leaving 11 bases between them. Germline V gene lookup returns CDR1 SGHRS and CDR2 YFSETQ. The CDR3 DNA is TGCGCCAGCAGCTTTGAGGTGAGGAACGAGCAGTACTTC. Amino acids: CASSFEVRNEQYF.

The chain couples TRBV24-1 to TRBJ2-5; 7 bases are a match to TRBD1. Per germline, CDR1 KGHDR and CDR2 SFDVKD. With 2 bases clipped from V and 0 bases from J, the junction kept 2 bases outside the gene matches. This CDR3 spans 15 amino acids. The CDR3 DNA sequence: TGTGCCACCAGTGATTGGACAGGACACCAAGAGACCCAGTACTTC. This encodes CATSDWTGHQETQYF.

This clone was seen just once. The chain couples TRBV30 to TRBJ2-1; 7 positions match TRBD1. From germline, CDR1 is GTSNPN and CDR2 SVGIG (reference sequence). Germline trimming cut 2 bases from V and 4 bases from J; bases unmatched to any gene: 8. CDR3 length: 15 amino acids. CDR3 bases: TGTGCCTGGAGTCACACAGGGGCGGGTTACAATGAGCAGTTCTTC. Translating it yields CAWSHTGAGYNEQFF.

This chain joins TRBV5-1 and TRBJ2-7, with D possibly being TRBD1 (5 bases). Germline V gene sequence: CDR1 SGHRS, CDR2 YFSETQ. The CDR3 totals 16 residues. Trimming took off 0 bases at V and 0 bases at J, with 13 bases between the two ends. The CDR3 is CASSLVLPGNSYEQYF. The CDR3 DNA is TGCGCCAGCAGCTTGGTCTTGCCAGGGAACTCCTACGAGCAGTACTTC.

The genes are TRBV9 and TRBJ2-2; TRBD2 is a possible D gene (5 bases). V was shortened by 3 bases and J by 2 bases, with 14 bases between the two germline ends. Per the germline V gene, CDR1 is SGDLS and CDR2 is YYNGEE. This CDR3 is built from 16 residues. The CDR3 loop reads CASSGDWSGNTGELFF. The CDR3 DNA reads TGTGCCAGCAGCGGCGACTGGTCGGGAAACACCGGGGAGCTGTTTTTT.

The CDR3 DNA sequence: TGTGCCAGCAGCAGCCCCCTAGCGGGAGGGCTTGTTGATGAGCAGTTCTTC. Protein product: CASSSPLAGGLVDEQFF. The V call is TRBV9, the J call TRBJ2-1; 12 bases are a match to TRBD2. Looked up from germline, CDR1 is SGDLS and CDR2 is YYNGEE. V dropped 4 bases and J dropped 8; count of bases not matched to a gene: 13. The CDR3 contains 17 residues.

The chain is built from TRBV2 and TRBJ1-1, with D unclear. V lost 7 bases and J 2 bases, leaving 14 bases between the germline ends. Germline V lookup: CDR1 SNHLY, CDR2 FYNNEI. The CDR3 spans 14 residues. CDR3 sequence (DNA): TGTGCCAGCACCCTAAGGGCGGGAAACACTGAAGCTTTCTTT. Translation: CASTLRAGNTEAFF.

V usage is TRBV7-2 and J usage is TRBJ2-5, with 9 nucleotides matching TRBD2. The CDR3 runs 15 residues. J lost 5 bases, V lost 2 bases, and 6 bases had no gene match. Germline lookup yields CDR1 SGHTA and CDR2 FQGNSA. The CDR3 region is CASSLQRGEGETQYF. The DNA for the CDR3 is TGTGCCAGCAGCTTACAGCGGGGGGAAGGGGAGACCCAGTACTTC.

The rearrangement links TRBV4-3 to TRBJ2-1, with TRBD2 matching 10 bases. CDR1 and CDR2 (germline): LGHNA, YSLEER. This CDR3 region has 16 residues. Trimming took 0 bases from V and 4 from J; bases not matched to a gene: 3. The CDR3 sequence: CASSQDLAGGYNEQFF. Written as DNA, the CDR3 is TGCGCCAGCAGCCAAGATTTAGCGGGAGGATACAATGAGCAGTTCTTC.

This chain uses TRBV30 with TRBJ2-7; TRBD1 aligns across 8 bases. This CDR3 comprises 17 residues. The V gene's germline CDR1 is GTSNPN and CDR2 SVGIG (reference sequence). Losses at the gene ends were 3 bases for V and 0 bases for J; bases not matched to a gene: 13. The CDR3 bases are TGTGCCTGGAGAGGCCTGGGTTATGGACAGGGCTCCTACGAGCAGTACTTC. It is translated as CAWRGLGYGQGSYEQYF. Full variable domain (outside the CDR3, taken from reference TRBV30 and TRBJ2-7): SQTIHQWPATLVQPVGSPLSLECTVEGTSNPNLYWYRQAAGRGLQLLFYSVGIGQISSEVPQNLSASRPQDRQFILSSKKLLLSDSGFYLCAWRGLGYGQGSYEQYFGPGTRLTVT.

The chain uses TRBV7-2 and TRBJ2-7; D may be TRBD2 (6 bases). Germline V CDR1 and CDR2: SGHTA, FQGNSA. Trimming took off 2 bases at V and 4 bases at J, with 9 bases between the two ends. This CDR3 comprises 13 residues. The DNA of the CDR3 is TGTGCCAGCAGCTTATCGGCGGGATACGAGCAGTACTTC. Translating gives CASSLSAGYEQYF. Using reference TRBV7-2 and TRBJ2-7 for the parts outside the CDR3, the full variable domain is GAGVSQSPSNKVTEKGKDVELRCDPISGHTALYWYRQSLGQGLEFLIYFQGNSAPDKSGLPSDRFSAERTGGSVSTLTIQRTQQEDSAVYLCASSLSAGYEQYFGPGTRLTVT.

The CDR3 nucleotides read TGTGCCAGCAGCTTACTAACAGGGGATAGGGCTGAAGCTTTCTTT. The encoded protein is CASSLLTGDRAEAFF. The rearrangement joins TRBV11-2 to TRBJ1-1, with 7 bases lining up with TRBD1. CDR1 SGHAT and CDR2 FQNNGV come from the germline V gene. The CDR3 extends over 15 amino acids. The J segment lost 6 bases and the V segment lost 2 bases, leaving 9 bases of the junction unmatched.

The chain carries TRBV30 and TRBJ1-5; 12 positions agree with TRBD1. Unmatched junction bases numbered 8, after V lost 0 bases and J lost 2 bases. CDR1 GTSNPN and CDR2 SVGIG come from the germline V gene (reference sequence). The CDR3 has 18 residues. The CDR3 region is CAWSVAGQGARRNQPQHF. The CDR3 DNA reads TGTGCCTGGAGTGTCGCGGGACAGGGGGCGCGACGCAATCAGCCCCAGCATTTT.

V usage is TRBV12-1 and J usage is TRBJ2-7; the DNA was not compared with TRBD2, the D call given in the table. TRBV12-1 is noted as a pseudogene. CDR3 length equals 14 residues. In DNA, the CDR3 is TGTGCCAGCAGCTTTTGGCGGGCCTCCTACGAGCAGTACTTC. As protein: CASSFWRASYEQYF.

This clone was seen a single time. The J gene is TRBJ2-2, the V gene TRBV5-1, with unresolved D. Germline CDR1 SGHRS, CDR2 YFSETQ. V lost 1 base, J lost 1 base, and 2 bases lay in between. The CDR3 consists of 13 residues. CDR3 in DNA: TGCGCCAGCAGCTTGCAGAACACCGGGGAGCTGTTTTTT. This translates into CASSLQNTGELFF.

The V and J genes are TRBV5-4 and TRBJ1-2, with TRBD1 matching 9 bases. This CDR3 is built from 14 residues. Germline assignment: CDR1 SGHNT and CDR2 YYREEE (reference sequence). The J segment lost 2 bases and the V segment lost 3 bases, leaving 2 bases of the junction unmatched. CDR3 loop: CASSWDRANYGYTF. The CDR3 region has the DNA TGTGCCAGCAGCTGGGACAGGGCCAACTATGGCTACACCTTC.

This sequence joins TRBV19 and TRBJ2-1; the match to TRBD2 covers 16 bases. V dropped 6 bases and J dropped 1; count of bases not matched to a gene: 12. The CDR3 extends over 20 amino acids. Germline assignment: CDR1 LNHDA and CDR2 SQIVND (reference sequence). As DNA, the CDR3 is TGTGCCAGTAGGGCTAGGTGGGGACTAGCGGGAGGGCGGTCCTACAATGAGCAGTTCTTC. Protein sequence: CASRARWGLAGGRSYNEQFF. The full variable domain, rest sourced from reference TRBV19 and TRBJ2-1, is DGGITQSPKYLFRKEGQNVTLSCEQNLNHDAMYWYRQDPGQGLRLIYYSQIVNDFQKGDIAEGYSVSREKKESFPLTVTSAQKNPTAFYLCASRARWGLAGGRSYNEQFFGPGTRLTVL.

This chain connects TRBV27 to TRBJ1-5, with 8 bases identical to TRBD1. With V trimmed by 3 bases and J by 6 bases, 4 bases remained unmatched. Per germline, CDR1 MNHEY and CDR2 SMNVEV (reference sequence). The CDR3 is 14 residues long. In DNA form, the CDR3 reads TGTGCCAGCAGTTTTTCCGGGACAGGTCAGCCCCAGCATTTT. As protein: CASSFSGTGQPQHF.

The chain is built from TRBV6-2 or TRBV6-3 and TRBJ2-7; 7 nucleotides line up with TRBD1. Germline V gene sequence: CDR1 MNHEY, CDR2 SVGEGT. V lost 5 bases to trimming and J lost 5 bases; unmatched junction nucleotides: 6. The CDR3 sequence is 13 residues long. CDR3 region: CASSARQGHEQYF. CDR3 DNA: TGTGCCAGCAGTGCTCGACAGGGCCACGAGCAGTACTTC.

The rearrangement uses TRBV13 and TRBJ2-7; 8 bases are a match to TRBD1. After removal of 6 bases from V and 6 bases from J, the junction contained 10 bases not matched to a gene. CDR3 length equals 14 residues. Germline CDR1 reads PRHDT; CDR2 reads FYEKMQ (reference sequence). CDR3 loop: CASRRQGARSEQYF. The CDR3 nucleotides are TGTGCCAGCAGACGTCAGGGGGCTCGAAGCGAGCAGTACTTC. The full variable domain, with the rest looked up from reference TRBV13 and TRBJ2-7, is AAGVIQSPRHLIKEKRETATLKCYPIPRHDTVYWYQQGPGQDPQFLISFYEKMQSDKGSIPDRFSAQQFSDYHSELNMSSLELGDSALYFCASRRQGARSEQYFGPGTRLTVT.